These 12 T cell receptor beta chains came from one sample sequenced in a study of OX40 agonist ivuxolimab in advanced cancers. Some clones are missing from TCRdb's copy, which holds only in-frame ones; the method was immunoSEQ multiplex PCR. The sample shows 85,000 to 100,000 clones, about 91% of them seen only once. Source: CD4+ or CD8+ T cells sorted from blood, taken in a trial of the OX40 agonist ivuxolimab. The source of these receptors is an adult with an advanced solid tumor such as melanoma, head and neck, liver or kidney cancer.

This rearrangement joins TRBV7-2 to TRBJ2-3; TRBD2 matches 9 bases. The CDR3 covers 16 residues. Losses at the gene ends were 2 bases for V and 2 bases for J; bases not matched to a gene: 5. CDR1 SGHTA and CDR2 FQGNSA come from the germline V gene. The CDR3 reads CASSLFGLAITDTQYF. The DNA for the CDR3 is TGTGCCAGCAGCTTATTTGGACTAGCGATCACAGATACGCAGTATTTT.

The chain combines TRBV7-2 with TRBJ1-1; TRBD1 is a possible D gene (6 bases). CDR1 and CDR2 from the germline V gene are SGHTA and FQGNSA. Trimming removed 7 bases at V and 4 bases at J, with 19 bases between. The CDR3 spans 15 residues. CDR3 sequence (DNA): TGTGCCAGCAACGTACAGGGAGGGAGAGGCACTGAAGCTTTCTTT. Protein product: CASNVQGGRGTEAFF. Filled out from reference TRBV7-2 and TRBJ1-1, the complete variable domain reads GAGVSQSPSNKVTEKGKDVELRCDPISGHTALYWYRQSLGQGLEFLIYFQGNSAPDKSGLPSDRFSAERTGGSVSTLTIQRTQQEDSAVYLCASNVQGGRGTEAFFGQGTRLTVV.

This rearrangement joins TRBV6-5 to TRBJ2-4; 7 positions agree with TRBD2. The length of the CDR3 is 14 residues. The trim removed 6 bases at V and 2 bases at J, leaving 4 bases unmatched. Germline CDR1 reads MNHEY; CDR2 reads SVGAGI. CDR3 sequence reads: CASRGGGSKNIQYF. The CDR3 nucleotides are TGTGCCAGCAGGGGGGGAGGGTCCAAAAACATTCAGTACTTC.

The rearrangement links TRBV28 to TRBJ2-7; 8 bases are a match to TRBD1. V was pared by 6 bases and J by 4 bases, with 8 bases of the junction left unmatched. The CDR3 contains 14 residues. Germline lookup yields CDR1 MDHEN and CDR2 SYDVKM. The CDR3 is CASSSGRGLYEQYF. For the CDR3, the DNA is TGTGCCAGCAGCTCGGGCAGGGGGCTATACGAGCAGTACTTC.

The gene calls are TRBV6-7 and TRBJ1-5; possible D gene TRBD1, 5 bases. TRBV6-7 is an ORF, and what it does is uncertain. The CDR3 covers 17 residues. V gave up 2 bases and J gave up 9 bases, with 23 bases separating them. In DNA, the CDR3 is TGTGCCAGCAGTTACCCTAGAACCCGGGACCAGGGTGGGCCCCAGCATTTT. Translating gives CASSYPRTRDQGGPQHF.

V usage is TRBV2 and J usage is TRBJ2-1, with TRBD1 matching 9 bases. Trimming at V came to 6 bases and at J to 10 bases, leaving 13 bases not matched to a gene. The V gene's germline CDR1 is SNHLY and CDR2 FYNNEI. The CDR3 is made up of 15 amino acids. In nucleotides, the CDR3 is TGTGCCAGCAGGCTTCCGGGACAGGGAGTAGGAGAGCAGTTCTTC. This sequence encodes CASRLPGQGVGEQFF.

The chain carries TRBV5-1 and TRBJ2-7; 7 nucleotides align to TRBD2. This CDR3 spans 16 amino acids. V lost 4 bases to trimming and J lost 2 bases; unmatched junction nucleotides: 12. CDR1 and CDR2 from the germline V gene are SGHRS and YFSETQ. The chain's CDR3 is CASSPSGLAVAYEQYF. The CDR3 DNA reads TGCGCCAGCAGCCCCAGTGGGCTAGCGGTAGCCTACGAGCAGTACTTC.

In its sample, this clone was seen once. The gene calls are TRBV6-5 and TRBJ2-1; no clear D. Trimming left V 4 bases short and J 6 bases short, with 16 bases between. The CDR3 length is 15 residues. Germline V CDR1 and CDR2: MNHEY, SVGAGI. This CDR3 is CASSSTPPLRNEQFF. As DNA, the CDR3 is TGTGCCAGCAGTTCGACCCCCCCGCTGCGCAATGAGCAGTTCTTC.

The chain uses TRBV27 and TRBJ2-5; no clear D gene. The CDR3 contains 9 residues. CDR1 and CDR2 from the germline V gene are MNHEY and SMNVEV (reference sequence). The V end was cut by 6 bases, the J end by 5 bases, with 1 base between. The CDR3 DNA is TGTGCCAGCAGGGAGACCCAGTACTTC. Translated: CASRETQYF.

V usage is TRBV27 and J usage is TRBJ1-2; D may be TRBD1 (6 bases). V was clipped by 0 bases and J by 5 bases, with 13 bases between them. This CDR3 has 15 amino acids. Germline CDR1 is MNHEY and CDR2 is SMNVEV (reference sequence). The CDR3 DNA reads TGTGCCAGCAGTTTATCCGCAGGGGTCGGATATGGCTACACCTTC. Translating it yields CASSLSAGVGYGYTF.

V and J are TRBV28 and TRBJ1-5; 10 bases line up with TRBD1. CDR1 MDHEN and CDR2 SYDVKM come from the germline V gene. The CDR3 loop spans 16 amino acids. Germline trimming cut 5 bases from V and 16 bases from J; bases unmatched to any gene: 20. DNA of the CDR3: TGTGCCAGCAGTGCCTTAAGGGGAGTTGGGACAGGGGTTGATCATTTT. It is translated as CASSALRGVGTGVDHF.

V is TRBV18 and J is TRBJ1-4; unclear D gene. Germline lookup yields CDR1 KGHSH and CDR2 LQKENI. V lost 4 bases and J 0 bases, leaving 9 bases between the germline ends. The CDR3 runs to 15 residues. DNA for the CDR3: TGTGCCAGCTCACGCGACATTCCAACTAATGAAAAACTGTTTTTT. Protein product: CASSRDIPTNEKLFF.